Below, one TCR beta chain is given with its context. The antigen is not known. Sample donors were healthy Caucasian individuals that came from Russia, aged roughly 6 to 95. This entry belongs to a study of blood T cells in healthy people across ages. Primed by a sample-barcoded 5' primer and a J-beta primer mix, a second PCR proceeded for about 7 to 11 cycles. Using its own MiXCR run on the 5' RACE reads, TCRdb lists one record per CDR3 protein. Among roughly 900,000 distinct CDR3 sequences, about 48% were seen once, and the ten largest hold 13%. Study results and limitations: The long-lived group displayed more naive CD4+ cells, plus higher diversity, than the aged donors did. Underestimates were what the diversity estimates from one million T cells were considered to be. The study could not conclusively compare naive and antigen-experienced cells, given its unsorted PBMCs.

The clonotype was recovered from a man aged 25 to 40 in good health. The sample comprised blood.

CDR3 loop: CASSNSDGNYGYTF. DNA for the CDR3: TGTGCCAGCAGCAATAGCGACGGAAACTATGGCTACACCTTC. This rearrangement joins TRBV11-2 to TRBJ1-2, with unresolved D. The CDR3 runs to 14 residues. Trimming pared 5 bases from V and 2 bases from J, leaving 12 bases between. The germline V gene has CDR1 SGHAT and CDR2 FQNNGV.